These T cell receptor beta chains were read from a single sample in a study of Ad26.COV2.S vaccination and SARS-CoV-2 variants. The assay was immunoSEQ multiplex PCR, and TCRdb's table has in-frame clones only and misses some. The repertoire holds roughly 240,000 clones, approximately 88% seen once, with roughly a tenth in the top ten. The sample was peripheral blood, taken in a trial of Ad26.COV2.S vaccine versus placebo. The receptors stem from a person aged 18 to 59 who received the Ad26.COV2.S COVID-19 vaccine or a placebo. The CDR3 runs from the conserved cysteine through the conserved F or W. Each record gives: clone size, D gene, V gene, J gene, CDR3 DNA, CDR3 protein. A D gene is named only where the DNA matches it firmly. Only some rows state a clone size, as once, few, many or a class for expanded clones.

size: .
D: TRBD2
V: TRBV28
J: TRBJ2-7
DNA: TGTGCCAGCAGTCAGACTAGCGGGGGGTACGAGCAGTACTTC
CDR3: CASSQTSGGYEQYF

size: .
D: .
V: TRBV7-3
J: TRBJ2-7
DNA: TGTGCCAGCAGCTTGGACTTCTCCTACGAGCAGTACTTC
CDR3: CASSLDFSYEQYF

size: once
D: TRBD1
V: TRBV6-5
J: TRBJ2-2
DNA: TGTGCCAGCACTGACTCAGGGACAGCTACCGGGGAGCTGTTTTTT
CDR3: CASTDSGTATGELFF

size: .
D: TRBD1
V: TRBV28
J: TRBJ2-1
DNA: TGTGCCAGCAGTTTGACAGGGGCTTCCTACAATGAGCAGTTCTTC
CDR3: CASSLTGASYNEQFF

size: .
D: .
V: TRBV15
J: TRBJ1-2
DNA: TGTGCCACCAGCAGGACAGTTACCCTTGACTATGGCTACACCTTC
CDR3: CATSRTVTLDYGYTF

size: .
D: .
V: TRBV27
J: TRBJ2-2
DNA: TGTGCCAGCAGCCCTCTCGGCACCGGGGAGCTGTTTTTT
CDR3: CASSPLGTGELFF

size: few
D: .
V: TRBV19
J: TRBJ1-6
DNA: TGTGCCACCTCCCGGGGGTCAGGTAATTCACCCCTCCACTTT
CDR3: CATSRGSGNSPLHF

size: .
D: .
V: TRBV28
J: TRBJ1-6
DNA: TGTGCCAGTAGGGGCCCAATCTATAATTCACCCCTCCACTTT
CDR3: CASRGPIYNSPLHF

size: .
D: .
V: TRBV11-1
J: TRBJ2-5
DNA: TGTGCCAGCAGCTTAGGCGGGGATGAGACCCAGTACTTC
CDR3: CASSLGGDETQYF

size: .
D: TRBD1
V: TRBV24-1
J: TRBJ2-1
DNA: TGTGCCACCAGCGCGGACAGGGGGTCCAATGAGCAGTTCTTC
CDR3: CATSADRGSNEQFF

size: .
D: .
V: TRBV28
J: TRBJ2-2
DNA: TGTGCCAGCAGTTTGGTCGGGGGTGGATACACCGGGGAGCTGTTTTTT
CDR3: CASSLVGGGYTGELFF

size: .
D: .
V: TRBV10-2
J: TRBJ1-5
DNA: TGCGCCAGCAGTGAGTCCCAGGGTGGACAGCCCCAGCATTTT
CDR3: CASSESQGGQPQHF

size: .
D: TRBD1
V: TRBV12-5
J: TRBJ1-1
DNA: TGTGCTAGTGGTTTGGTCCACCCCCACAGGGGCAGGGACACTGAAGCTTTCTTT
CDR3: CASGLVHPHRGRDTEAFF

size: .
D: TRBD1
V: TRBV28
J: TRBJ2-1
DNA: TGTGCCAGCCTCCCTGAGGCCGGGACAGGGGTGTACAATGAGCAGTTCTTC
CDR3: CASLPEAGTGVYNEQFF

size: .
D: .
V: TRBV28
J: TRBJ2-3
DNA: TGTGCCAGCAGCACCCGGGAACAGCTAAGCACAGATACGCAGTATTTT
CDR3: CASSTREQLSTDTQYF

size: .
D: .
V: TRBV5-4
J: TRBJ2-7
DNA: TGTGCCAGCAGCTTGGGGCAGGGTACCCTCTACGAGCAGTACTTC
CDR3: CASSLGQGTLYEQYF

size: .
D: TRBD2
V: TRBV19
J: TRBJ2-1
DNA: TGTGCCAGTAGTTCTAGCGGGAGTACCCGCAATGAGCAGTTCTTC
CDR3: CASSSSGSTRNEQFF

size: .
D: .
V: TRBV11-3
J: TRBJ2-5
DNA: .
CDR3: CASSFGPGAGETQYF

size: .
D: TRBD1
V: TRBV9
J: TRBJ2-7
DNA: TGTGCCAGCAGCGTAGGCCCGGGACAGGGGGCGCGAGAGCAGTACTTC
CDR3: CASSVGPGQGAREQYF

size: .
D: .
V: TRBV28
J: TRBJ1-4
DNA: TGTGCCAGCAGTTCTACGGGGCAGCCGACCTTTCTTGGTCAGCTGTTTTTT
CDR3: CASSSTGQPTFLGQLFF

size: .
D: TRBD1
V: TRBV11-2
J: TRBJ2-5
DNA: TGTGCCAGCAGCTCTCGCCGGGCAGGGGGCCTCAAAGAGACCCAGTACTTC
CDR3: CASSSRRAGGLKETQYF

size: .
D: .
V: TRBV28
J: TRBJ1-3
DNA: TGTGCCAGCAGTTCCATGGGGGGTAGGCCTCCTGGAAACACCATATATTTT
CDR3: CASSSMGGRPPGNTIYF

size: .
D: TRBD1
V: TRBV28
J: TRBJ2-3
DNA: TGTGCCAGCAGCCTCGGGACAGGACTTTCCCTTGCGTATTTT
CDR3: CASSLGTGLSLAYF

size: .
D: .
V: TRBV11-1
J: TRBJ2-4
DNA: TGTGCCAGCAGCCTCGGACCCCCCGGGGTAAACATTCAGTACTTC
CDR3: CASSLGPPGVNIQYF

size: .
D: .
V: TRBV7-2
J: TRBJ1-5
DNA: TGTGCCAGCAGCTTAGTGGGGGCGAGGAGCAATCAGCCCCAGCATTTT
CDR3: CASSLVGARSNQPQHF

size: .
D: .
V: TRBV28
J: TRBJ2-3
DNA: TGTGCCAGCACCTCAAAAGATACGCAGTATTTT
CDR3: CASTSKDTQYF

size: .
D: .
V: TRBV28
J: TRBJ1-5
DNA: TGTGCCAGCAGTTTGGAGTATAGCAATCAGCCCCAGCATTTT
CDR3: CASSLEYSNQPQHF

size: .
D: .
V: TRBV19
J: TRBJ1-1
DNA: TGTGCCAGTATTCCTGACAGTGGAGGAACTGAAGCTTTCTTT
CDR3: CASIPDSGGTEAFF

size: once
D: TRBD1
V: TRBV7-2
J: TRBJ1-2
DNA: TGTGCCAGCAGCCCCCGGACAGGGGTCTATGGCTACACCTTC
CDR3: CASSPRTGVYGYTF

size: .
D: .
V: TRBV28
J: TRBJ1-2
DNA: TGTGCCAGCAGGAAAGGTGGCTACACCTTC
CDR3: CASRKGGYTF

size: .
D: TRBD2
V: TRBV7-9
J: TRBJ2-2
DNA: TGTGCCCCAGGGCCCGGTGTAGCGGGTGGAACCGGGGAGCTGTTTTTT
CDR3: CAPGPGVAGGTGELFF

size: .
D: .
V: TRBV10-2
J: TRBJ1-6
DNA: TGCGCCAGCAGTGAGCTCCCCGCCCTGAGCTCCTATAATTCACCCCTCCACTTT
CDR3: CASSELPALSSYNSPLHF

size: .
D: .
V: TRBV5-1
J: TRBJ2-5
DNA: TGCGCCAGCAGCCCCTGGACAGAAAAAGAGACCCAGTACTTC
CDR3: CASSPWTEKETQYF

size: .
D: .
V: TRBV6-2/TRBV6-3
J: TRBJ1-4
DNA: TGTGCCAGCAGCCTTCGGAGGGAGACTAATGAAAAACTGTTTTTT
CDR3: CASSLRRETNEKLFF

size: .
D: .
V: TRBV7-2
J: TRBJ2-1
DNA: TGTGCCAGCAGCTTGGGTACTACCTACAATGAGCAGTTCTTC
CDR3: CASSLGTTYNEQFF

size: .
D: .
V: TRBV5-1
J: TRBJ2-1
DNA: TGCGCCAGCAGCTTCAGCGCGTCGACGGTTAATGAGCAGTTCTTC
CDR3: CASSFSASTVNEQFF

size: .
D: TRBD2
V: TRBV19
J: TRBJ2-1
DNA: TGTGCCAGTAGTATTCAATCCGGGACTAGCGGGGAATTCTACAATGAGCAGTTCTTC
CDR3: CASSIQSGTSGEFYNEQFF

size: .
D: .
V: TRBV5-8
J: TRBJ2-1
DNA: TGTGCCAGCCGTCTCGGGGTGGTGGGAGGTGAGCAGTTCTTC
CDR3: CASRLGVVGGEQFF

size: .
D: TRBD1
V: TRBV7-2
J: TRBJ2-7
DNA: TGTGCCAGCAGCGGGGACAGGGGGCGCGACGAGCAGTACTTC
CDR3: CASSGDRGRDEQYF

size: once
D: .
V: TRBV11-2
J: TRBJ2-7
DNA: TGTGCCAGCAGCCTCGGTGCGGGGGAGCAGTACTTC
CDR3: CASSLGAGEQYF

size: .
D: .
V: TRBV10-3
J: TRBJ2-1
DNA: TGTGCCATCAAGGGGGCTAGCGGAGGATACAATGAGCAGTTCTTC
CDR3: CAIKGASGGYNEQFF

size: .
D: .
V: TRBV30
J: TRBJ1-4
DNA: TGTGCCTGGAGTGCGGCCAGGGTGGCAACTAATGAAAAACTGTTTTTT
CDR3: CAWSAARVATNEKLFF

size: .
D: TRBD1
V: TRBV11-2
J: TRBJ2-7
DNA: TGTGCCAGCAGCTTGAGAGGGGGCTGGTACGAGCAGTACTTC
CDR3: CASSLRGGWYEQYF

size: once
D: .
V: TRBV9
J: TRBJ2-2
DNA: TGTGCCAGCAGCGTAGTGGGGGGCGCGGGCGGGGAGCTGTTTTTT
CDR3: CASSVVGGAGGELFF

size: .
D: TRBD1
V: TRBV7-9
J: TRBJ1-2
DNA: TGTGCCAGCAGCCCCGGGACAGGGGAAAACTATGGCTACACCTTC
CDR3: CASSPGTGENYGYTF

size: .
D: TRBD1
V: TRBV6-6
J: TRBJ1-2
DNA: TGTGCCAGCAGCATTTCCAGGGGGAGATCTAACTATGGCTACACCTTC
CDR3: CASSISRGRSNYGYTF

size: .
D: .
V: TRBV28
J: TRBJ1-5
DNA: TGTGCCAGCAGGGGGATGGGTCAGCCCCAGCATTTT
CDR3: CASRGMGQPQHF

size: once
D: .
V: TRBV11-1
J: TRBJ2-3
DNA: TGTGCCAGCAGCTTGGGGGTGGAGAAAGATACGCAGTATTTT
CDR3: CASSLGVEKDTQYF

size: .
D: TRBD1
V: TRBV7-9
J: TRBJ2-2
DNA: TGTGCCAGCAGCTTACCCGACAGGGTTACCGGGGAGCTGTTTTTT
CDR3: CASSLPDRVTGELFF

size: .
D: .
V: TRBV19
J: TRBJ1-5
DNA: TGTGCCAGTAGTCCGATAAGGGTCAGGACCTATAGCAATCAGCCCCAGCATTTT
CDR3: CASSPIRVRTYSNQPQHF

size: .
D: .
V: TRBV6-1
J: TRBJ2-7
DNA: TGTGCCAGCAGTGAACAATTAACCTACGAGCAGTACTTC
CDR3: CASSEQLTYEQYF

size: .
D: TRBD2
V: TRBV4-3
J: TRBJ2-7
DNA: TGCGCCAGCAGCCAAGAAGGCGGGAGACCTTCCTACGAGCAGTACTTC
CDR3: CASSQEGGRPSYEQYF